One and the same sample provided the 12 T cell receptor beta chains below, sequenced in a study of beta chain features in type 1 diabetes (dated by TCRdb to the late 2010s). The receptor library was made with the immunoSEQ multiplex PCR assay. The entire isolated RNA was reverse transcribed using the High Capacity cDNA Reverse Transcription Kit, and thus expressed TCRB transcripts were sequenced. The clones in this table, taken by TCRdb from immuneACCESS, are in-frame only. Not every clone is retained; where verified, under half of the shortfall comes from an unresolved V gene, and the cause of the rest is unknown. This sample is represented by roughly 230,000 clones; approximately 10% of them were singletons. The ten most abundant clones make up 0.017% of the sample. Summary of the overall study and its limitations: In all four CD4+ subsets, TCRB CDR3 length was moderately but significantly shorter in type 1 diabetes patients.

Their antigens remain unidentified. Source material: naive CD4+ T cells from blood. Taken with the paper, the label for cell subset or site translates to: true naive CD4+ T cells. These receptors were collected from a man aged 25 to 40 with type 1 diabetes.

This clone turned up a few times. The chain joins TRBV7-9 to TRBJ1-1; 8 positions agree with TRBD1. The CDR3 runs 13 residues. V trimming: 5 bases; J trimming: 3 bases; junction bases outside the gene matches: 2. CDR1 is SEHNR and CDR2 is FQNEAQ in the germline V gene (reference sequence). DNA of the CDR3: TGTGCCAGCAGCCACAGGGGGGACACTGAAGCTTTCTTT. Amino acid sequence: CASSHRGDTEAFF.

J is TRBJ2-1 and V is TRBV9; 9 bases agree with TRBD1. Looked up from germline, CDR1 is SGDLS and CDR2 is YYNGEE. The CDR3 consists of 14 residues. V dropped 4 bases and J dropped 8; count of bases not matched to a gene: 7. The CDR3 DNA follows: TGTGCCAGCAGCTTTCGGACAGGGGTAGATGAGCAGTTCTTC. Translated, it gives CASSFRTGVDEQFF.

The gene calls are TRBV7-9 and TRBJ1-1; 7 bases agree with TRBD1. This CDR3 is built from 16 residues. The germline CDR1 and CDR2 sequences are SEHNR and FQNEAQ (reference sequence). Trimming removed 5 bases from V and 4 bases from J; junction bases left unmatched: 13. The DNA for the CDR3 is TGTGCCAGCAGCCAAATCACAGGGGTGAAGGGCACTGAAGCTTTCTTT. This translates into CASSQITGVKGTEAFF.

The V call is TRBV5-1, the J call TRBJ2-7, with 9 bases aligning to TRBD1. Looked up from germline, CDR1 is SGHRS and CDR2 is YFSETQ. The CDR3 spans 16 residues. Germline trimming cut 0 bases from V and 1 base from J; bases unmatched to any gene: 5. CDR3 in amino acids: CASSLVLGTGSYEQYF. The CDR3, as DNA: TGCGCCAGCAGCTTGGTCCTCGGGACAGGGTCCTACGAGCAGTACTTC.

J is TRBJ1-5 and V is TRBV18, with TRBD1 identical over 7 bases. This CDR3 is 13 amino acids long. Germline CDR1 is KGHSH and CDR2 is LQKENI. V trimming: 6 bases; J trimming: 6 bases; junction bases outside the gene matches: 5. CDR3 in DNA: TGTGCCAGCTCTAAGACAGGGACTCAGCCCCAGCATTTT. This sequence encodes CASSKTGTQPQHF.

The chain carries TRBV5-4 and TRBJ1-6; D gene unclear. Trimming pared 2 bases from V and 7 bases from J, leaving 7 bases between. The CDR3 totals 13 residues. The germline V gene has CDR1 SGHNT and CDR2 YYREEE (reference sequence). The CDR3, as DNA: TGTGCCAGCAGCTTATTAGAAAATTCACCCCTCCACTTT. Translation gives CASSLLENSPLHF.

The CDR3 region is CASSRVTGELFF. The DNA of the CDR3 is TGTGCCAGCAGCCGGGTCACCGGGGAGCTGTTTTTT. This chain uses TRBV7-2 with TRBJ2-2; D not resolved. Trimming shortened V by 5 bases and J by 4 bases, and 5 bases separated the two germline ends. The CDR3 sequence is 12 residues long. Germline V gene lookup returns CDR1 SGHTA and CDR2 FQGNSA.

The CDR3 region is CASGWISSNQPQHF. CDR3 in DNA: TGTGCCAGCGGGTGGATTAGCAGCAATCAGCCCCAGCATTTT. The chain carries TRBV27 and TRBJ1-5; no reliable D call. This CDR3 has 14 residues. Germline V CDR1 and CDR2: MNHEY, SMNVEV (reference sequence). Deletions cut 8 bases from V and 1 base from J, with 12 bases between.

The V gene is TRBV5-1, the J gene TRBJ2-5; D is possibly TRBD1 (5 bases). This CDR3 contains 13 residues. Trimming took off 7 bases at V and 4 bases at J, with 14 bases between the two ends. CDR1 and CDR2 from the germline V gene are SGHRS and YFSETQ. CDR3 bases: TGCGCCAGCTCGGAGCAGGGTGCAGAGACCCAGTACTTC. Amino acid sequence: CASSEQGAETQYF.

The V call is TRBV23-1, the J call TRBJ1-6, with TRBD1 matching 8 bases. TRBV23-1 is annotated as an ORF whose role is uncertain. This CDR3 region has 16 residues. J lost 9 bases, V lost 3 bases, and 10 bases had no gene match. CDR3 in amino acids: CASSQSSTGVPSPLHF. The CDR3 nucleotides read TGCGCCAGCAGTCAGTCTTCGACAGGGGTTCCTTCACCCCTCCACTTT.

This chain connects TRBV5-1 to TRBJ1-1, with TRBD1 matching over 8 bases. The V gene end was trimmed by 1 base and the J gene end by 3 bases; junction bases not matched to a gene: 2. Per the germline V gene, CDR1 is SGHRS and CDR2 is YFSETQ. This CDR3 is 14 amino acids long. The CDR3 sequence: CASSLTGGDTEAFF. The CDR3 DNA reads TGCGCCAGCAGCTTGACAGGGGGAGACACTGAAGCTTTCTTT. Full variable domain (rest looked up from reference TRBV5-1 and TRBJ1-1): KAGVTQTPRYLIKTRGQQVTLSCSPISGHRSVSWYQQTPGQGLQFLFEYFSETQRNKGNFPGRFSGRQFSNSRSEMNVSTLELGDSALYLCASSLTGGDTEAFFGQGTRLTVV.

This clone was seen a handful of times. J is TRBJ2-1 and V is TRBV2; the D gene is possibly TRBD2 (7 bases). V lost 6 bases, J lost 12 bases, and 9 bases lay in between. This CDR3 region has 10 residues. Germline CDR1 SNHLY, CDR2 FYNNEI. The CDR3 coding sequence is TGTGCCAGCAGCGGGGGGCGGCAGTTCTTC. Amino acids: CASSGGRQFF.